The clone carrying this T cell receptor beta chain was counted between two and nine times. Its antigen is not identified. This may come from a read error, since a much larger clone is one base off. The data were taken from a study of T cells in Graves' hyperthyroidism and ophthalmopathy. Whole-study findings and limits: Most thyroid-expanded clonotypes above 0.001 were also found in blood. The model anticipated ophthalmopathy a median about 7 months pre-onset.

It was RNA transcripts that yielded the amplified TCR beta CDR3 regions. A first-round RT-PCR of the TCR CDR3 used the HTBI primer set. TCRdb reanalysed the multiplex PCR reads using MiXCR and keeps one entry per CDR3 protein. The sample shows approximately 430,000 distinct CDR3 sequences, around 16% of them seen only once. The germline CDR1 and CDR2 sequences are SGHTA and FQGNSA. The CDR3 is 14 amino acids. If no ophthalmopathy progression occurred within 18 months, Graves' hyperthyroidism was stable. Cells are PBMCs isolated from about 10 ml of fresh blood. Input material: blood. This TCR came from a woman aged 18-29 years with Graves' hyperthyroidism. This chain uses TRBV7-2 with TRBJ2-1, with D unclear. The J call is uncertain, as TRBJ2-7 better fits the DNA end. The CDR3 spells CASSLGGSHNEQYF. CDR3 nucleotides: TGTGCCAGCAGCTTAGGCGGCTCGCACAATGAGCAGTACTTC.